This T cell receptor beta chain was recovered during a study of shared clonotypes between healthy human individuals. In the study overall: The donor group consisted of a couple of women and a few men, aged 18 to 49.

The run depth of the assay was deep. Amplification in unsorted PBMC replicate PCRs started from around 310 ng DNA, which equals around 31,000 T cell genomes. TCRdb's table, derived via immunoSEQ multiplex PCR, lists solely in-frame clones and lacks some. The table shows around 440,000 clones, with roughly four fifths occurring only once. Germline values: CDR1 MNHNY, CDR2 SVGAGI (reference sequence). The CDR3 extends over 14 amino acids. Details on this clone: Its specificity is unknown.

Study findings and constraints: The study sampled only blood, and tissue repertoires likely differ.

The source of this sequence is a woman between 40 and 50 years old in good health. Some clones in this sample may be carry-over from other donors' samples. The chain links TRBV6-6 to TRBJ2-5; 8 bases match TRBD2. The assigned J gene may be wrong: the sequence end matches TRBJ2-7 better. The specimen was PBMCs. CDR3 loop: CASSSGTRWYEQYF. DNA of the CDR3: TGTGCCAGCAGTTCCGGGACTAGATGGTACGAGCAGTACTTC.